This TCR beta chain comes out of a study of blood T cell repertoires in COVID-19. Background on the study: The United States, Italy and Spain were the sources of the acute and convalescent COVID-19 samples.

As originally analysed: Using reference gene primer amplification, nucleated cell counts were estimated. Generated by immunoSEQ multiplex PCR, the TCRdb table keeps only in-frame clones and is missing some. V and J calls and clone size are copied from that table; D and trimming were computed from the DNA. The sample holds over 250,000 clones, around 85% seen once. The CDR3 spans 15 residues. CDR1 SGHRS and CDR2 YFSETQ come from the germline V gene. With V trimmed by 4 bases and J by 3 bases, 7 bases remained unmatched. The sequenced sample was peripheral blood. The rearrangement links TRBV5-1 to TRBJ2-7, with 10 nucleotides matching TRBD1. The origin of this receptor is a man aged 50 to 60 with active or convalescent COVID-19. CDR3 DNA: TGCGCCAGCAGCCCCACCGGGACAGGGGTCTACGAGCAGTACTTC. Protein: CASSPTGTGVYEQYF.